This T cell receptor beta chain was captured by sequencing in a study of T cell responses to AZD1222 COVID-19 vaccine. Germline V gene lookup returns CDR1 SGDLS and CDR2 YYNGEE. The V end was cut by 4 bases, the J end by 2 bases, with 11 bases between. CDR3 size: 14 residues. In the case of this clone: Antigen: not known.

The method was immunoSEQ multiplex PCR; TCRdb's version includes in-frame clones alone and lacks a portion of them. The sample has 150,000 or so clones, about 88% seen once. Study-wide results and caveats: Baseline serology detected seropositivity in only five or six AZD1222 recipients. The study found vaccine-associated CD4 TCRs spanning spike, dominant at 160-218 and 743-854. Elevations in Spike-specific TCR breadth and depth followed administration of two AZD1222 doses. Clonal diversity was possibly underestimated, and the donors were mostly white British, with more females.

This TCR was sampled from an adult in good health. The chain is built from TRBV9 and TRBJ2-3; TRBD1 might be the D (6 bases). This sample comprised peripheral blood, obtained on day 0 of AZD1222 vaccination. The CDR3 loop is CASSQDSFTDTQYF. CDR3 sequence (DNA): TGTGCCAGCAGCCAGGACAGTTTCACAGATACGCAGTATTTT.